The 15 T cell receptor beta chains presented below share a single source sample, sequenced in a study of PD-L1 blockade in urothelial cancer. Profiling relied on immunoSEQ multiplex PCR, and the TCRdb table lists in-frame clones only, not all of them. The sample carries some 87,000 clones, 87% recorded once. Indicated time point: pretreatment peripheral blood. Sequencing was performed on PBMCs, taken around atezolizumab (anti-PD-L1) treatment. The receptors derive from a man in his 60s with urothelial cancer.

The table lists this clone with a few counts. The genes are TRBV7-2 and TRBJ1-5; D is unclear. Trimming took off 0 bases at V and 1 base at J, with 7 bases between the two ends. CDR1 and CDR2 (germline): SGHTA, FQGNSA. This CDR3 has 15 residues. The CDR3 sequence: CASSLALMSNQPQHF. The CDR3 bases are TGTGCCAGCAGCTTAGCGCTAATGAGCAATCAGCCCCAGCATTTT.

The J gene is TRBJ1-4, the V gene TRBV30, with 10 bases matching TRBD1. The CDR3 is 15 amino acids. Germline V gene sequence: CDR1 GTSNPN, CDR2 SVGIG (reference sequence). Unmatched junction bases numbered 9, after V lost 6 bases and J lost 5 bases. In nucleotides, the CDR3 is TGTGCCTGCCCGCCCGGGACAGGGGAGAATGAAAAACTGTTTTTT. It yields the protein CACPPGTGENEKLFF.

The rearrangement uses TRBV2 and TRBJ1-1, with D unresolved. CDR3 length equals 15 residues. Trimming took 0 bases from V and 6 from J, leaving 14 bases between them. Germline lookup yields CDR1 SNHLY and CDR2 FYNNEI. This chain's CDR3 is CASSEAIPRQAEAFF. The CDR3 region has the DNA TGTGCCAGCAGTGAAGCGATCCCCCGCCAGGCTGAAGCTTTCTTT.

V and J are TRBV5-1 and TRBJ2-5, with D perhaps matching TRBD2 (6 bases). This CDR3 has 13 amino acids. Trimming removed 2 bases at V and 2 bases at J, with 7 bases between. Germline values: CDR1 SGHRS, CDR2 YFSETQ. CDR3: CASSFGGQETQYF. In nucleotides, the CDR3 is TGCGCCAGCAGCTTCGGGGGTCAAGAGACCCAGTACTTC.

This clone has only a few counts. The rearrangement uses TRBV7-9 and TRBJ1-5, with a weak D call TRBD1 (6 bases). CDR3 length: 16 residues. Per the germline V gene, CDR1 is SEHNR and CDR2 is FQNEAQ (reference sequence). V was trimmed by 1 base and J by 1 base, leaving 11 bases between them. The CDR3 region is CASSLGGGRSNQPQHF. The CDR3 nucleotides are TGTGCCAGCAGCTTAGGCGGGGGCAGGAGCAATCAGCCCCAGCATTTT.

CDR3 nucleotides: TGTGCCAGCAGGAAAGGGGGACAGGGGGCCTGGAGAACTGGGGCCAACGTCCTGACTTTC. It translates to CASRKGGQGAWRTGANVLTF. The V call is TRBV28, the J call TRBJ2-6; 12 bases map to TRBD1. J was trimmed by 2 bases and V by 6 bases; bases with no gene match: 14. This CDR3 is built from 20 residues. The germline V gene encodes CDR1 MDHEN and CDR2 SYDVKM.

The J gene is TRBJ1-2, the V gene TRBV7-6; TRBD1 matches at 9 bases. The CDR3 covers 15 residues. J was trimmed by 8 bases and V by 1 base; bases with no gene match: 8. Looked up from germline, CDR1 is SGHVS and CDR2 is FNYEAQ. CDR3 bases: TGTGCCAGCAGCTTAGAAGAGACAGGGGGTTCCGGCTACACCTTC. This gives the protein CASSLEETGGSGYTF.

This sequence joins TRBV30 and TRBJ2-1; D might be TRBD2 (6 bases). Between the trimmed V and J ends, which lost 0 bases and 6 bases, there was a span of 9 bases. The CDR3 has 13 residues. The germline CDR1 and CDR2 sequences are GTSNPN and SVGIG (reference sequence). This chain's CDR3 is CAWSVGTPNEQFF. The CDR3 DNA reads TGTGCCTGGAGTGTAGGGACTCCCAATGAGCAGTTCTTC.

This clone has only a few counts. Here the CDR3 reads CASTIRGTDTQYF. In DNA, the CDR3 is TGTGCCAGCACAATCCGGGGTACAGATACGCAGTATTTT. The rearrangement uses TRBV27 and TRBJ2-3; D may be TRBD2 (5 bases). Germline V lookup: CDR1 MNHEY, CDR2 SMNVEV (reference sequence). The CDR3 is made up of 13 amino acids. The germline V and J ends were trimmed by 7 bases and 3 bases, with 11 bases remaining between them.

This clone was counted only a few times. The chain has TRBV7-8 and TRBJ1-1, with D maybe TRBD1 (6 bases). The CDR3 contains 11 residues. Germline V gene data show CDR1 as SGHVS and CDR2 as FQNEAQ. Between the trimmed V and J ends, which lost 8 bases and 8 bases, there was a span of 12 bases. The CDR3 sequence: CASRLQGEAFF. CDR3 sequence (DNA): TGTGCCAGCCGCCTCCAGGGGGAAGCTTTCTTT.

V gene TRBV19 combines with J gene TRBJ1-2; 9 nucleotides agree with TRBD1. With 7 bases clipped from V and 6 bases from J, the junction kept 12 bases outside the gene matches. Germline loops: CDR1 LNHDA, CDR2 SQIVND (reference sequence). CDR3 size: 15 residues. The CDR3 here is CASTSTGGSTHGYTF. The CDR3 region has the DNA TGTGCCAGTACCTCAACAGGGGGCTCCACCCATGGCTACACCTTC.

The chain is built from TRBV7-9 and TRBJ1-6; TRBD1 might be the D (5 bases). With 2 bases removed from V and 7 bases from J, the gap between germline ends came to 12 bases. In germline, CDR1 is SEHNR, CDR2 FQNEAQ (reference sequence). The CDR3 loop spans 15 amino acids. The CDR3 DNA reads as TGTGCCAGCAGCTTACAACGACAGTTCAATTCACCCCTCCACTTT. This codes for CASSLQRQFNSPLHF.

V is TRBV11-3 and J is TRBJ1-1; D is ambiguous. Trimming shortened V by 2 bases and J by 2 bases, and 9 bases separated the two germline ends. Germline lookup yields CDR1 SGHNT and CDR2 YENEEA. CDR3 size: 14 residues. The CDR3 loop is CASSLINQNTEAFF. The CDR3 coding sequence is TGTGCCAGCAGCTTAATCAATCAAAACACTGAAGCTTTCTTT.

The chain recombines TRBV18 with TRBJ1-3; D might be TRBD1 (5 bases). Looked up from germline, CDR1 is KGHSH and CDR2 is LQKENI. With 1 base removed from V and 1 base from J, the gap between germline ends came to 8 bases. The CDR3 consists of 15 residues. As DNA, the CDR3 is TGTGCCAGCTCACCACTAGGGGTTTCTGGAAACACCATATATTTT. This codes for CASSPLGVSGNTIYF. Looking up the rest from reference TRBV18 and TRBJ1-3 gives the full variable domain: NAGVMQNPRHLVRRRGQEARLRCSPMKGHSHVYWYRQLPEEGLKFMVYLQKENIIDESGMPKERFSAEFPKEGPSILRIQQVVRGDSAAYFCASSPLGVSGNTIYFGEGSWLTVV.

The CDR3 sequence: CASSVDRGEAFF. CDR3 nucleotides: TGTGCCAGCAGCGTAGACAGGGGAGAAGCTTTCTTT. The chain carries TRBV9 and TRBJ1-1, with 7 nucleotides matching TRBD1. The trim removed 0 bases at V and 8 bases at J, leaving 1 base unmatched. The CDR3 runs 12 residues. CDR1 and CDR2 from the germline V gene are SGDLS and YYNGEE. Full variable domain (missing parts from reference TRBV9 and TRBJ1-1): DSGVTQTPKHLITATGQRVTLRCSPRSGDLSVYWYQQSLDQGLQFLIQYYNGEERAKGNILERFSAQQFPDLHSELNLSSLELGDSALYFCASSVDRGEAFFGQGTRLTVV.